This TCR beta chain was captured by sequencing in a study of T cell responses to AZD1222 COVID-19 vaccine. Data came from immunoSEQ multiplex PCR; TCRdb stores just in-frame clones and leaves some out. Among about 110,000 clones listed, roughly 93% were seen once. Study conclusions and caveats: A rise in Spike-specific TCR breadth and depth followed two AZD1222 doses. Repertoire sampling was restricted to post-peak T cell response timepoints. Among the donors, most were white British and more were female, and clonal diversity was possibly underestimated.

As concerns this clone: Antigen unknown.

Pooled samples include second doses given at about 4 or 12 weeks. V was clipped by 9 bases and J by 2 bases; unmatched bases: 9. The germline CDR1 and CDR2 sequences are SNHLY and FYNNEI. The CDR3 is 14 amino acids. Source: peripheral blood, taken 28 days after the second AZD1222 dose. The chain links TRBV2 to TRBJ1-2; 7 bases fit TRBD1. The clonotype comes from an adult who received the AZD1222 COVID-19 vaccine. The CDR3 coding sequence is TGTGCCAGTGTCGGGACAGCTCACAACTATGGCTACACCTTC. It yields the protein CASVGTAHNYGYTF.